These 23 T cell receptor beta chains came from one sample sequenced in a study of beta chain features in type 1 diabetes. Sequencing targeted expressed TCRB transcripts, as all isolated RNA had been reverse transcribed. Repertoires were generated with immunoSEQ multiplex PCR, while TCRdb's copy carries only in-frame clones and drops some. The repertoire holds over 120,000 clones, with 8% to 13% as singletons. The sample was naive CD4+ T cells from blood. The source is a man between 18 and 29 years old in good health.

This clone came up a few times. The chain has TRBV11-2 and TRBJ1-5; TRBD1 is a possible D gene (5 bases). V lost 0 bases and J lost 6, with 9 bases in between. CDR3 length: 14 amino acids. Germline V CDR1 and CDR2: SGHAT, FQNNGV. CDR3 sequence reads: CASSLEPGPQPQHF. As DNA, the CDR3 is TGTGCCAGCAGCTTAGAGCCAGGGCCTCAGCCCCAGCATTTT.

DNA for the CDR3: TGCGCCAGCAGCCAAGGGAGCGGGGGGGCCTTTGAGCAGTTCTTC. It translates to CASSQGSGGAFEQFF. The chain combines TRBV4-1 with TRBJ2-1; 10 bases line up with TRBD2. Germline CDR1 and CDR2: MGHRA and YSYEKL. The CDR3 has 15 amino acids. The trim removed 1 base at V and 9 bases at J, leaving 6 bases unmatched.

This clone was observed at least ten times. This CDR3 is CASSQTDREDNYEQYF. The CDR3 nucleotides read TGCGCCAGCAGTCAGACTGACAGGGAGGATAACTACGAGCAGTACTTC. The genes are TRBV23-1 and TRBJ2-7, with D perhaps matching TRBD1 (7 bases). TRBV23-1 carries the ORF label, with uncertain function. This CDR3 is 16 amino acids long. Trimming shortened V by 3 bases and J by 3 bases, and 18 bases separated the two germline ends.

A few counts support this clone. The rearrangement uses TRBV19 and TRBJ1-5; D is undetermined. Germline loops: CDR1 LNHDA, CDR2 SQIVND (reference sequence). This CDR3 comprises 12 residues. Trimming pared 3 bases from V and 7 bases from J, leaving 7 bases between. This CDR3 is CASSIPQQPQHF. The CDR3, as DNA: TGTGCCAGTAGTATCCCCCAACAGCCCCAGCATTTT.

The V call is TRBV5-1, the J call TRBJ2-2, with 7 bases aligning to TRBD2. The CDR3 sequence is 15 residues long. Germline loops: CDR1 SGHRS, CDR2 YFSETQ. The V and J ends lost 5 bases and 2 bases, in that order; junction bases with no gene match: 6. The CDR3 reads CASSLTGGNTGELFF. The CDR3 DNA is TGCGCCAGCAGTCTGACGGGGGGAAACACCGGGGAGCTGTTTTTT.

The sample holds a few counts of this clone. This chain uses TRBV13 with TRBJ1-2, with TRBD1 matching over 9 bases. Germline trimming cut 0 bases from V and 5 bases from J; bases unmatched to any gene: 4. There are 15 residues in the CDR3. Germline values: CDR1 PRHDT, CDR2 FYEKMQ (reference sequence). CDR3 amino acids: CASSLGSGQGYGYTF. The CDR3 DNA follows: TGTGCCAGCAGCTTAGGCTCGGGACAGGGTTATGGCTACACCTTC.

This clone was seen many times. Other DNA sequences in the same sample also yield this CDR3. The chain recombines TRBV7-2 with TRBJ1-5; 11 bases match TRBD1. With V trimmed by 5 bases and J by 7 bases, 4 bases remained unmatched. Germline CDR1 reads SGHTA; CDR2 reads FQGNSA. CDR3 length equals 14 residues. This CDR3 reads CASSTGQGDQPQHF. The CDR3 DNA is TGTGCCAGCAGCACGGGACAGGGGGACCAGCCCCAGCATTTT.

The rearrangement joins TRBV28 to TRBJ1-2; a possible D gene is TRBD1 (6 bases). The CDR3 contains 13 residues. CDR1 is MDHEN, CDR2 SYDVKM, per germline. V lost 3 bases and J lost 4, with 9 bases in between. The CDR3 here is CASSLAGAYGYTF. The CDR3 DNA follows: TGTGCCAGCAGTTTGGCAGGGGCCTATGGCTACACCTTC.

The gene calls are TRBV7-3 and TRBJ2-5; 10 bases match TRBD1. The CDR3 extends over 15 amino acids. V dropped 5 bases and J dropped 4; count of bases not matched to a gene: 7. The germline V gene has CDR1 SGHTA and CDR2 FQGTGA. CDR3 DNA: TGTGCCAGCAGCCCCGGACAGGGGGGGTTAGAGACCCAGTACTTC. Its protein product is CASSPGQGGLETQYF.

The rearrangement links TRBV2 to TRBJ2-3, with D possibly being TRBD1 (6 bases). Germline V gene data show CDR1 as SNHLY and CDR2 as FYNNEI. The length of the CDR3 is 15 residues. The ends were cut back, 3 bases at V and 2 bases at J, with 12 bases in the middle. In DNA, the CDR3 is TGTGCCAGCAGTGAGTCGGGACACGTCACAGATACGCAGTATTTT. Translation gives CASSESGHVTDTQYF.

J is TRBJ2-2 and V is TRBV2; 11 bases are a match to TRBD2. Looked up from germline, CDR1 is SNHLY and CDR2 is FYNNEI. J was trimmed by 4 bases and V by 7 bases; bases with no gene match: 2. This CDR3 is 14 amino acids long. The CDR3 is CASTGLAVTGELFF. For the CDR3, the DNA is TGTGCCAGCACGGGACTAGCGGTCACCGGGGAGCTGTTTTTT.

The V call is TRBV14, the J call TRBJ2-2; D not resolved. The V and J ends lost 2 bases and 4 bases respectively, with 5 bases between them. There are 13 residues in the CDR3. The germline V gene has CDR1 SGHDN and CDR2 FVKESK. This CDR3 is CASSQYPTGELFF. CDR3 nucleotides: TGTGCCAGCAGCCAATATCCCACCGGGGAGCTGTTTTTT.

V is TRBV15 and J is TRBJ2-1; 7 bases map to TRBD1. The V gene's germline CDR1 is LNHNV and CDR2 YYDKDF (reference sequence). This CDR3 spans 14 amino acids. V was pared by 4 bases and J by 0 bases, with 0 bases of the junction left unmatched. The CDR3 sequence: CATSTGGSYNEQFF. The CDR3 region has the DNA TGTGCCACCAGCACAGGGGGCTCCTACAATGAGCAGTTCTTC.

This clone was picked up a small number of times. V is TRBV7-8 and J is TRBJ2-2, with 11 bases identical to TRBD2. The CDR3 runs to 15 residues. CDR1 is SGHVS and CDR2 is FQNEAQ in the germline V gene. The junction had 3 bases not matched to a gene; V was cut back by 5 bases and J by 4 bases. CDR3 nucleotides: TGTGCCAGCAGCAATAGCGGGGGGGTCACCGGGGAGCTGTTTTTT. It translates to CASSNSGGVTGELFF. Variable domain in full (rest from reference TRBV7-8 and TRBJ2-2): GAGVSQSPRYKVAKRGQDVALRCDPISGHVSLFWYQQALGQGPEFLTYFQNEAQLDKSGLPSDRFFAERPEGSVSTLKIQRTQQEDSAVYLCASSNSGGVTGELFFGEGSRLTVL.

The chain links TRBV6-5 to TRBJ1-6; D is undetermined. CDR1 is MNHEY, CDR2 SVGAGI, per germline. This CDR3 spans 14 amino acids. V shed 6 bases and J shed 7 bases, with 13 bases lying between them. CDR3 coding DNA: TGTGCCAGCAGGTACCCAGGCATCAATTCACCCCTCCACTTT. Translation: CASRYPGINSPLHF.

This clone was picked up a small number of times. This rearrangement joins TRBV19 to TRBJ1-5; maybe TRBD1 (5 bases). This CDR3 is 14 amino acids long. Germline CDR1 and CDR2: LNHDA and SQIVND (reference sequence). V lost 7 bases and J 4 bases, leaving 14 bases between the germline ends. The CDR3 DNA is TGTGCCAGTAATGGGGGGTTTAGGAATCAGCCCCAGCATTTT. Translation: CASNGGFRNQPQHF.

This clone appeared a single time. The chain couples TRBV6-1 to TRBJ2-3; 8 bases line up with TRBD2. Germline V gives CDR1 MNHNS, CDR2 SASEGT. The CDR3 length is 12 residues. Unmatched junction bases numbered 6, after V lost 6 bases and J lost 10 bases. CDR3 nucleotides: TGTGCCAGCAGCCAGGGACTAGTTGCGCAGTATTTT. It translates to CASSQGLVAQYF.

This clone was seen a handful of times. The chain employs TRBV5-5 and TRBJ2-2, with D hard to call. This CDR3 has 13 amino acids. V dropped 0 bases and J dropped 3 bases, with 3 bases sitting between them. Germline lookup yields CDR1 SGHKS and CDR2 YYEKEE (reference sequence). The CDR3 DNA follows: TGTGCCAGCAGCTTGGAGCACACCGGGGAGCTGTTTTTT. Protein: CASSLEHTGELFF.

The rearrangement uses TRBV7-6 and TRBJ2-3, with TRBD2 matching 7 bases. V was clipped by 5 bases and J by 2 bases; unmatched bases: 10. This CDR3 has 16 residues. CDR1 is SGHVS, CDR2 FNYEAQ, per germline. The CDR3 nucleotides read TGTGCCAGCAGCCCTTCGACGGGGGGTCCCACAGATACGCAGTATTTT. Its translation: CASSPSTGGPTDTQYF. Using reference TRBV7-6 and TRBJ2-3 for the parts outside the CDR3, the full variable domain is GAGVSQSPRYKVTKRGQDVALRCDPISGHVSLYWYRQALGQGPEFLTYFNYEAQQDKSGLPNDRFSAERPEGSISTLTIQRTEQRDSAMYRCASSPSTGGPTDTQYFGPGTRLTVL.

This clone was seen at least ten times. The CDR3 DNA sequence: TGTGCCAGCAGCCAAGATCCGGCGGGAAAAAACATTCAGTACTTC. This codes for CASSQDPAGKNIQYF. The rearrangement joins TRBV4-2 to TRBJ2-4, with D possibly TRBD2 on 6 matching bases. V shed 0 bases and J shed 4 bases, with 10 bases lying between them. Germline V gene lookup returns CDR1 LGHNA and CDR2 YNFKEQ. The CDR3 extends over 15 amino acids.

This clone occurred a few times. The chain is built from TRBV7-2 and TRBJ2-7; no clear D gene. Looked up from germline, CDR1 is SGHTA and CDR2 is FQGNSA. CDR3 length equals 13 residues. V shed 8 bases and J shed 3 bases, with 14 bases lying between them. CDR3 DNA sequence: TGTGCCAGCCGCGCTAGGCCTGACTACGAGCAGTACTTC. Translating it yields CASRARPDYEQYF.

This clone was seen a few times. The rearrangement joins TRBV27 to TRBJ1-1, with D perhaps matching TRBD1 (5 bases). Trimming shortened V by 2 bases and J by 5 bases, and 6 bases separated the two germline ends. CDR1 MNHEY and CDR2 SMNVEV come from the germline V gene (reference sequence). This CDR3 has 12 residues. CDR3 DNA sequence: TGTGCCAGCAGTTTACGGGGGACTGAAGCTTTCTTT. Translating gives CASSLRGTEAFF.

The J gene is TRBJ1-5, the V gene TRBV7-2; D is unclear. This CDR3 region has 13 residues. Germline loops: CDR1 SGHTA, CDR2 FQGNSA. The V end lost 1 base, the J end lost 11 bases, and 12 bases lay between the germline ends. The CDR3: CASSLGFPAAQHF. The CDR3 region has the DNA TGTGCCAGCAGCTTAGGGTTCCCCGCAGCCCAGCATTTT.